These 14 T cell receptor beta chains came from one sample sequenced in a study of blood T cell repertoires in COVID-19. TCRdb's table, derived via immunoSEQ multiplex PCR, lists solely in-frame clones and lacks some. In the table there are more than 200,000 clones, approximately 87% of which are singletons. Input material: peripheral blood. Receptors were obtained from a woman in her 70s with active or convalescent COVID-19.

This rearrangement joins TRBV4-2 to TRBJ2-2; a possible D gene is TRBD2 (7 bases). Trimming took 0 bases from V and 2 from J, leaving 13 bases between them. CDR1 is LGHNA and CDR2 is YNFKEQ in the germline V gene. This CDR3 contains 17 residues. In DNA, the CDR3 is TGTGCCAGCAGCCAAGAAGGGGGGGGACTAAACACCGGGGAGCTGTTTTTT. Residues: CASSQEGGGLNTGELFF.

V is TRBV19 and J is TRBJ1-2; D perhaps matches TRBD1 (6 bases). Germline-derived CDR1 and CDR2 are LNHDA and SQIVND (reference sequence). CDR3 size: 14 residues. The V gene lost 3 bases and the J gene lost 4 bases, with 12 bases spanning the gap. The CDR3 loop is CASSMGRDTYGYTF. CDR3 DNA: TGTGCCAGTAGTATGGGCCGGGACACCTATGGCTACACCTTC.

The chain carries TRBV6-6 and TRBJ1-2; 7 bases are shared with TRBD1. Trimming at V came to 2 bases and at J to 0 bases, leaving 6 bases not matched to a gene. CDR1 and CDR2 (germline): MNHNY, SVGAGI (reference sequence). The CDR3 loop spans 16 amino acids. The CDR3, as DNA: TGTGCCAGCAGTTACGAAGGGGGCACTCCTAACTATGGCTACACCTTC. Its protein is CASSYEGGTPNYGYTF.

The chain links TRBV3-1 (or the pseudogene TRBV3-2) to TRBJ1-2; TRBD1 matches at 9 bases. The CDR3 runs to 15 residues. V trimming: 0 bases; J trimming: 3 bases; junction bases outside the gene matches: 2. In germline, CDR1 is LGHDT, CDR2 YNNKEL (reference sequence). The DNA for the CDR3 is TGTGCCAGCAGCCAAGAGGGACAGGGACACTATGGCTACACCTTC. Its protein product is CASSQEGQGHYGYTF.

On this clone: Distinct nucleotide sequences in the sample also encode this CDR3. The chain links TRBV6-6 to TRBJ2-7; 9 bases fit TRBD1. With 0 bases clipped from V and 1 base from J, the junction kept 1 base outside the gene matches. In germline, CDR1 is MNHNY, CDR2 SVGAGI (reference sequence). CDR3 length: 15 residues. The CDR3 DNA follows: TGTGCCAGCAGTTACTCCGGACAGGGGTCCTACGAGCAGTACTTC. Translation gives CASSYSGQGSYEQYF.

This clone was detected once. The CDR3 here is CASSLEVSGKTYEQYF. The CDR3 DNA reads as TGCGCCAGCAGCTTGGAGGTTAGCGGTAAGACCTACGAGCAGTACTTC. This chain uses TRBV5-1 with TRBJ2-7; D is perhaps TRBD2 (6 bases). V lost 0 bases to trimming and J lost 2 bases, with 15 bases between them. The CDR3 is 16 amino acids. The germline CDR1 and CDR2 sequences are SGHRS and YFSETQ.

This clone was seen once. This chain connects TRBV2 to TRBJ1-6; 7 bases map to TRBD1. Germline CDR1 reads SNHLY; CDR2 reads FYNNEI. V was pared by 2 bases and J by 5 bases, with 3 bases of the junction left unmatched. The CDR3 covers 15 residues. CDR3 sequence (DNA): TGTGCCAGCAGTGAACACGGGACAGATAATTCACCCCTCCACTTT. Translation gives CASSEHGTDNSPLHF.

This sequence joins TRBV18 and TRBJ2-7, with D tentatively TRBD2 (5 bases). Germline assignment: CDR1 KGHSH and CDR2 LQKENI. V dropped 1 base and J dropped 3 bases, with 13 bases sitting between them. The CDR3 is 15 amino acids. CDR3 residues: CASSPRADSLYEQYF. CDR3 sequence (DNA): TGTGCCAGCTCACCACGAGCGGACTCTCTCTACGAGCAGTACTTC.

The V gene is TRBV11-2, the J gene TRBJ1-1; D may be TRBD1 (5 bases). The CDR3 has 15 amino acids. In germline, CDR1 is SGHAT, CDR2 FQNNGV. Between the trimmed V and J ends, which lost 5 bases and 1 base, there was a span of 14 bases. CDR3 sequence reads: CASSARGGENTEAFF. CDR3 nucleotide sequence: TGTGCCAGCAGCGCCCGGGGGGGGGAGAACACTGAAGCTTTCTTT.

The J gene is TRBJ1-3, the V gene TRBV7-9; D possibly corresponds to TRBD1 (5 bases). Germline-derived CDR1 and CDR2 are SEHNR and FQNEAQ (reference sequence). V lost 5 bases and J 0 bases, leaving 8 bases between the germline ends. The CDR3 consists of 14 residues. CDR3 bases: TGTGCCAGCAGCCGGACATCCTCTGGAAACACCATATATTTT. Translated, it gives CASSRTSSGNTIYF.

The rearrangement joins TRBV30 to TRBJ1-2; a possible D gene is TRBD1 (6 bases). V gave up 5 bases and J gave up 3 bases, with 13 bases separating them. This CDR3 comprises 13 residues. CDR1 is GTSNPN, CDR2 SVGIG, per germline (reference sequence). As DNA, the CDR3 is TGTGCCTGGGGAACAGGGCTTGACTATGGCTACACCTTC. Its translation: CAWGTGLDYGYTF.

The chain has TRBV7-9 and TRBJ1-6; 9 nucleotides line up with TRBD1. Per germline, CDR1 SEHNR and CDR2 FQNEAQ (reference sequence). V lost 6 bases and J lost 10; bases outside the gene matches: 7. The CDR3 sequence is 14 residues long. The CDR3 DNA reads TGTGCCAGCAGGGTGACAGGGGGAGAGTCACCCCTCCACTTT. It translates to CASRVTGGESPLHF. Together with reference TRBV7-9 and TRBJ1-6, the CDR3 gives the full variable domain: DTGVSQNPRHKITKRGQNVTFRCDPISEHNRLYWYRQTLGQGPEFLTYFQNEAQLEKSRLLSDRFSAERPKGSFSTLEIQRTEQGDSAMYLCASRVTGGESPLHFGNGTRLTVT.

Turning to this clone: This CDR3 is also generated by other DNA sequences in the sample. This chain joins TRBV5-6 and TRBJ2-5; 7 bases align to TRBD1. Germline loops: CDR1 SGHDT, CDR2 YYEEEE. The V and J ends lost 2 bases and 5 bases, in that order; junction bases with no gene match: 3. The CDR3 has 13 residues. CDR3 sequence (DNA): TGTGCCAGCAGCTTCGGCAGGGGGGAGACCCAGTACTTC. The encoded protein is CASSFGRGETQYF. Drawing the rest from reference TRBV5-6 and TRBJ2-5, the complete variable domain is DAGVTQSPTHLIKTRGQQVTLRCSPKSGHDTVSWYQQALGQGPQFIFQYYEEEERQRGNFPDRFSGHQFPNYSSELNVNALLLGDSALYLCASSFGRGETQYFGPGTRLLVL.

The chain recombines TRBV5-4 with TRBJ2-7, with 7 bases aligning to TRBD1. Germline assignment: CDR1 SGHNT and CDR2 YYREEE (reference sequence). CDR3 length equals 14 residues. V lost 4 bases, J lost 2 bases, and 6 bases stayed unmatched. The CDR3 nucleotides are TGTGCCAGCAGCACCTACAGGGGCACCTACGAGCAGTACTTC. Its protein is CASSTYRGTYEQYF.